These 25 T cell receptor beta chains were sequenced from one sample in a study of T cells after yellow fever vaccination. TCRdb re-called the 5' RACE reads through MiXCR, storing one row per CDR3 protein. The repertoire has around 310,000 distinct CDR3 sequences, approximately 9% of them found once; the top ten carry approximately 18%. The sequences come from PBMCs, collected on the day of the first yellow fever vaccination. The receptors stem from a man between 18 and 35 years old who received the YFV17D yellow fever vaccine.

Many counts were recorded for this clonotype. The chain employs TRBV7-2 and TRBJ2-7, with a weak D call TRBD1 (5 bases). Trimming took 4 bases from V and 0 from J, leaving 13 bases between them. CDR3 length: 15 residues. The germline CDR1 and CDR2 sequences are SGHTA and FQGNSA. CDR3 sequence reads: CASSYSTASSYEQYF. The CDR3 DNA reads as TGTGCCAGCAGCTACTCGACAGCCAGCTCCTACGAGCAGTACTTC.

This clonotype came up a few times. The CDR3 reads CSARDGRAGGSYNEQFF. DNA for the CDR3: TGCAGTGCTAGAGATGGTCGGGCGGGGGGGTCCTACAATGAGCAGTTCTTC. This chain connects TRBV20-1 to TRBJ2-1; 9 bases line up with TRBD2. V dropped 0 bases and J dropped 1; count of bases not matched to a gene: 7. The CDR3 totals 17 residues. Germline CDR1 reads DFQATT; CDR2 reads SNEGSKA (reference sequence).

This clonotype was picked up a small number of times. This sequence joins TRBV6-1 and TRBJ2-7; the D gene is possibly TRBD2 (6 bases). Trimming left V 6 bases short and J 3 bases short, with 12 bases between. The CDR3 runs to 13 residues. The germline gives CDR1 MNHNS, CDR2 SASEGT. CDR3 DNA: TGTGCCAGCAGGACGGGAGTCCTCTACGAGCAGTACTTC. Its translation is CASRTGVLYEQYF.

This clonotype was picked up a small number of times. The rearrangement joins TRBV18 to TRBJ2-2; TRBD2 aligns across 10 bases. The CDR3 contains 18 residues. After removal of 3 bases from V and 4 bases from J, the junction contained 11 bases not matched to a gene. Germline lookup yields CDR1 KGHSH and CDR2 LQKENI. As DNA, the CDR3 is TGTGCCAGCTCACCGGTCAAACTAGCGGGGACTCTCACCGGGGAGCTGTTTTTT. Translated, it gives CASSPVKLAGTLTGELFF.

The chain couples TRBV12-3 or TRBV12-4 to TRBJ2-3; a possible D gene is TRBD2 (6 bases). V was clipped by 7 bases and J by 2 bases, with 16 bases between them. This CDR3 is 15 amino acids long. This CDR3 is CASNPGRGATDTQYF. Written as DNA, the CDR3 is TGTGCCAGCAATCCCGGGCGCGGGGCCACAGATACGCAGTATTTT.

The V gene is TRBV12-3 or TRBV12-4, the J gene TRBJ2-7; D gene uncertain. This CDR3 is 13 amino acids long. V gave up 3 bases and J gave up 6 bases, with 12 bases separating them. CDR3 region: CASSFDMDGEQYF. The CDR3 coding sequence is TGTGCCAGCAGTTTCGATATGGACGGCGAGCAGTACTTC.

V and J are TRBV4-3 and TRBJ2-3, with 8 bases lining up with TRBD1. V was clipped by 3 bases and J by 8 bases; unmatched bases: 10. This CDR3 contains 15 residues. Germline V gives CDR1 LGHNA, CDR2 YSLEER. CDR3 region: CASSHTQGALGTQYF. The CDR3, as DNA: TGCGCCAGCAGCCATACCCAGGGGGCCTTAGGTACGCAGTATTTT.

This chain connects TRBV7-3 to TRBJ2-3; no clear D gene. Trimming removed 2 bases at V and 2 bases at J, with 8 bases between. Per germline, CDR1 SGHTA and CDR2 FQGTGA. The length of the CDR3 is 14 residues. The CDR3 bases are TGTGCCAGCAGCTTATCCTGGAACACAGATACGCAGTATTTT. Amino acid sequence: CASSLSWNTDTQYF.

The CDR3 sequence is CASSYHRGTSATNEKLFF. The DNA for the CDR3 is TGTGCCAGCAGTTACCATCGGGGGACGTCTGCAACTAATGAAAAACTGTTTTTT. The V and J genes are TRBV6-5 and TRBJ1-4; tentatively, D is TRBD1 (5 bases). V lost 2 bases, J lost 0 bases, and 16 bases lay in between. In germline, CDR1 is MNHEY, CDR2 SVGAGI. This CDR3 comprises 18 residues.

This clonotype was seen only a few times. The chain employs TRBV11-2 and TRBJ1-2; D is undetermined. Germline V gives CDR1 SGHAT, CDR2 FQNNGV. Between the trimmed V and J ends, which lost 4 bases and 0 bases, there was a span of 6 bases. The CDR3 consists of 13 residues. The chain's CDR3 is CASSYMPNYGYTF. CDR3 DNA: TGTGCCAGCAGCTACATGCCTAACTATGGCTACACCTTC. Based on the CDR3 plus reference TRBV11-2 and TRBJ1-2, the full variable domain is EAGVAQSPRYKIIEKRQSVAFWCNPISGHATLYWYQQILGQGPKLLIQFQNNGVVDDSQLPKDRFSAERLKGVDSTLKIQPAKLEDSAVYLCASSYMPNYGYTFGSGTRLTVV.

This clonotype has a handful of counts. The J gene is TRBJ2-7, the V gene TRBV28; 7 nucleotides align to TRBD1. CDR3 size: 14 residues. In germline, CDR1 is MDHEN, CDR2 SYDVKM. V was pared by 3 bases and J by 6 bases, with 8 bases of the junction left unmatched. The CDR3 is CASSFPTGVCEQYV. In DNA, the CDR3 is TGTGCCAGCAGTTTCCCCACAGGGGTTTGCGAGCAGTACGTC.

This clonotype was found a few times. J is TRBJ2-7 and V is TRBV5-1; D possibly uses TRBD1 or TRBD2 (5 bases each). The CDR3 contains 16 residues. CDR1 and CDR2 (germline): SGHRS, YFSETQ. The germline V and J ends were trimmed by 4 bases and 4 bases, with 21 bases remaining between them. CDR3 amino acids: CASSPGPQGSVYEQYV. For the CDR3, the DNA is TGCGCCAGCAGCCCGGGACCCCAGGGCTCGGTTTACGAGCAGTACGTC.

Only a few counts were recorded for this clonotype. CDR3 bases: TGCGCCAGCAGCCCGACAGGGTACCACGAGCAGTACTTC. Translated: CASSPTGYHEQYF. The gene calls are TRBV5-1 and TRBJ2-7, with 7 bases aligning to TRBD1. The CDR3 is 13 amino acids. Per the germline V gene, CDR1 is SGHRS and CDR2 is YFSETQ. V shed 4 bases and J 5 bases; nucleotides not matched to a gene: 6.

With respect to this clonotype: This may be a read error: a much more frequent sequence differs by one nucleotide. The V call is TRBV25-1, the J call TRBJ2-7, with 8 positions matching TRBD1. Germline CDR1 reads MGHDK; CDR2 reads SYGVNS. This CDR3 is 15 amino acids long. CDR3 bases: TGTGCCATCAGTCCCCTATGGACAGGGACTGGCGAGCAGTACTTC. Encoded protein: CAISPLWTGTGEQYF.

This clonotype was counted only a few times. This chain links TRBV20-1 with TRBJ1-2; the D gene is possibly TRBD1 (5 bases). In germline, CDR1 is DFQATT, CDR2 SNEGSKA (reference sequence). The CDR3 totals 13 residues. V lost 4 bases and J 4 bases, leaving 13 bases between the germline ends. The CDR3 nucleotides are TGCAGTGCTACCCGCAGGGACGGCTATGGCTACACCTTC. This codes for CSATRRDGYGYTF.

The V gene is TRBV3-1, the J gene TRBJ1-4, with D possibly TRBD1 on 6 matching bases. V was shortened by 11 bases and J by 3 bases, with 19 bases between the two germline ends. The CDR3 is 15 amino acids. Germline V gene sequence: CDR1 LGHDT, CDR2 YNNKEL (reference sequence). The CDR3 region is CACCQAQGSNEKLFF. DNA of the CDR3: TGTGCCTGCTGCCAGGCTCAGGGGTCTAATGAAAAACTGTTTTTT.

V is TRBV21-1 and J is TRBJ2-7; TRBD2, the table's D call, lacks a check against the DNA. TRBV21-1 is listed as a pseudogene. This CDR3 is built from 14 residues. The CDR3 bases are TGTGCCAGCAGCAGTAGCGGGCTCTCCTACGAGCAGTACTTC. Its translation: CASSSSGLSYEQYF.

This clonotype was seen many times. The chain employs TRBV20-1 and TRBJ2-3, with D possibly TRBD1 on 5 matching bases. Deletions cut 3 bases from V and 1 base from J, with 14 bases between. The length of the CDR3 is 15 residues. CDR1 and CDR2 from the germline V gene are DFQATT and SNEGSKA (reference sequence). Here the CDR3 DNA reads TGCAGTGCTAGTTTGGGGCCTCAAGGCACAGATACGCAGTATTTT. It translates to CSASLGPQGTDTQYF.

Only a few counts were recorded for this clonotype. The chain carries TRBV5-5 and TRBJ2-1; 8 nucleotides align to TRBD2. This CDR3 region has 16 residues. Germline lookup yields CDR1 SGHKS and CDR2 YYEKEE (reference sequence). Trimming cost V 0 bases and J 9 bases; bases outside gene matches: 11. CDR3 residues: CASSLGPAGVLGEQFF. CDR3 nucleotide sequence: TGTGCCAGCAGCTTGGGTCCAGCGGGGGTACTGGGTGAGCAGTTCTTC.

CDR3 amino acids: CAGQRLAGGPSEQFF. In DNA, the CDR3 is TGTGCCGGACAAAGACTAGCGGGGGGGCCGAGTGAGCAGTTCTTC. The chain links TRBV7-8 to TRBJ2-1; the match to TRBD2 covers 14 bases. V gave up 11 bases and J gave up 9 bases; unmatched junction bases: 12. CDR1 and CDR2 from the germline V gene are SGHVS and FQNEAQ. The length of the CDR3 is 15 residues.

The rearrangement joins TRBV5-8 to TRBJ2-3; possible D gene TRBD2, 6 bases. Deletions cut 5 bases from V and 0 bases from J, with 10 bases between. Germline V CDR1 and CDR2: SGHTS, YDEGEE. This CDR3 region has 14 residues. The CDR3 reads CASSLSGSTDTQYF. The CDR3 DNA follows: TGTGCCAGCAGTCTTAGCGGAAGCACAGATACGCAGTATTTT.

This clonotype was recorded at least ten times. CDR3 sequence (DNA): TGTGCCAGCAGCTTAGGATTGCCGGGGAGATACGAGCAGTACGTC. This encodes CASSLGLPGRYEQYV. V gene TRBV7-2 combines with J gene TRBJ2-7; D might be TRBD2 (5 bases). Germline V gene sequence: CDR1 SGHTA, CDR2 FQGNSA. V gave up 1 base and J gave up 4 bases, with 14 bases separating them. This CDR3 is built from 15 residues.

V gene TRBV5-1 combines with J gene TRBJ2-7; D perhaps matches TRBD1 (6 bases). The germline gives CDR1 SGHRS, CDR2 YFSETQ. The CDR3 sequence is 13 residues long. V was pared by 1 base and J by 5 bases, with 10 bases between. The CDR3 is CASSLWGPDEQYF. The CDR3 DNA reads as TGCGCCAGCAGCTTGTGGGGGCCCGACGAGCAGTACTTC.

The chain combines TRBV5-1 with TRBJ2-5, with D tentatively TRBD1 (6 bases). The CDR3 has 14 residues. Trimming left V 5 bases short and J 0 bases short, with 11 bases between. Germline V gives CDR1 SGHRS, CDR2 YFSETQ. This chain's CDR3 is CASRSGQYQETQYF. For the CDR3, the DNA is TGCGCCAGCAGGTCCGGACAGTACCAAGAGACCCAGTACTTC.

This clonotype was detected only a few times. CDR3 in amino acids: CASSVGLARETQYF. CDR3 DNA: TGTGCCAGCAGCGTGGGACTAGCTCGCGAGACCCAGTACTTC. This chain joins TRBV9 and TRBJ2-5; the match to TRBD2 covers 9 bases. CDR1 is SGDLS, CDR2 YYNGEE, per germline. With 2 bases clipped from V and 5 bases from J, the junction kept 4 bases outside the gene matches. The CDR3 consists of 14 residues.